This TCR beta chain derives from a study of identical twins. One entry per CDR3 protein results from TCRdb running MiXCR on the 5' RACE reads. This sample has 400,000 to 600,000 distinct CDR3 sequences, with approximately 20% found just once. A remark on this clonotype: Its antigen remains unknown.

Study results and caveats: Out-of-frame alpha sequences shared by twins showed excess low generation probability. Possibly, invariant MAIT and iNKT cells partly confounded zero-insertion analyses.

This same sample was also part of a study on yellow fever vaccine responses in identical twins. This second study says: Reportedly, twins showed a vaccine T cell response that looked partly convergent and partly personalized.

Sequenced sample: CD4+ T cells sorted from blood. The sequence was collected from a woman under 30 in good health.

Here the CDR3 DNA reads TGTGCCAGCGGTACTAGCGGGAGCGCCGGGGAGCTGTTTTTT. Amino acid sequence: CASGTSGSAGELFF. V is TRBV3-1 and J is TRBJ2-2; 11 positions agree with TRBD2. J gave up 6 bases and V 8 bases, and 5 bases lay outside the gene matches. This CDR3 has 14 amino acids. The V gene's germline CDR1 is LGHDT and CDR2 YNNKEL (reference sequence).